The next 20 T cell receptor beta chains were all read from a single sample in a study of control samples from healthy donors and cancer patients. The data were produced by immunoSEQ multiplex PCR, yet TCRdb's version contains in-frame clones alone and is incomplete. Among around 140,000 clones listed, 93% were seen once. Sequencing was done on a sample of blood. The receptors were gathered from a man in his late teens or twenties in good health.

This clone was seen only once. The chain has TRBV2 and TRBJ2-5; D is unclear. V shed 4 bases and J shed 7 bases, with 10 bases lying between them. Germline V lookup: CDR1 SNHLY, CDR2 FYNNEI. This CDR3 comprises 12 residues. The CDR3 DNA reads as TGTGCCAGCAGTGTTGATCCCGGGACCCAGTACTTC. Amino acid sequence: CASSVDPGTQYF.

With respect to this clone: One junction end does not reproduce the germline sequence, and a read error may be involved. The chain uses TRBV7-2 and TRBJ2-1; weak D call: TRBD2 (5 bases). In germline, CDR1 is SGHTA, CDR2 FQGNSA. The CDR3 is made up of 15 amino acids. CDR3 coding DNA: TGTGCCAGCAGCCTAGCAGCCCTCCGACTCAATGAGCAGTTCTTC. Its translation is CASSLAALRLNEQFF.

The J gene is TRBJ2-1, the V gene TRBV6-5, with D hard to call. This CDR3 has 12 amino acids. CDR1 is MNHEY and CDR2 is SVGAGI in the germline V gene. Trimming left V 5 bases short and J 10 bases short, with 12 bases between. The chain's CDR3 is CASSPWGGEQFF. The DNA of the CDR3 is TGTGCCAGCAGTCCCTGGGGTGGGGAGCAGTTCTTC.

J is TRBJ1-2 and V is TRBV9; weak D call: TRBD1 (5 bases). CDR3 length equals 14 residues. Germline V gene lookup returns CDR1 SGDLS and CDR2 YYNGEE. The V and J ends lost 2 bases and 8 bases respectively, with 16 bases between them. The CDR3 DNA is TGTGCCAGCAGCGTCTACAGGACCGAGGGGGGCTACACCTTC. Translated, it gives CASSVYRTEGGYTF.

This chain uses TRBV29-1 with TRBJ2-1; TRBD2 aligns across 12 bases. This CDR3 region has 15 residues. V was pared by 2 bases and J by 5 bases, with 4 bases of the junction left unmatched. The germline CDR1 and CDR2 sequences are SQVTM and ANQGSEA. This chain's CDR3 is CSVELTSGRDNEQFF. The CDR3 DNA is TGCAGCGTTGAACTGACTAGCGGGAGAGACAATGAGCAGTTCTTC.

The chain is built from TRBV3-1 (or the pseudogene TRBV3-2) and TRBJ2-3; 13 positions agree with TRBD2. Germline assignment: CDR1 LGHDT and CDR2 YNNKEL (reference sequence). The CDR3 runs 16 residues. The J segment lost 5 bases and the V segment lost 3 bases, leaving 5 bases of the junction unmatched. The CDR3 here is CASSQGTSGAVDTQYF. For the CDR3, the DNA is TGTGCCAGCAGCCAGGGGACTAGCGGGGCAGTAGATACGCAGTATTTT.

The gene calls are TRBV29-1 and TRBJ1-2; D remains ambiguous. Trimming shortened V by 5 bases and J by 4 bases, and 5 bases separated the two germline ends. CDR1 and CDR2 (germline): SQVTM, ANQGSEA. The CDR3 runs 10 residues. CDR3 sequence: CSVRSYGYTF. The CDR3, as DNA: TGCAGCGTTCGCAGCTATGGCTACACCTTC.

This clone was counted once. The chain is built from TRBV5-4 and TRBJ1-6, with TRBD1 identical over 7 bases. J gave up 10 bases and V 1 base, and 2 bases lay outside the gene matches. Germline CDR1 is SGHNT and CDR2 is YYREEE (reference sequence). CDR3 length: 13 amino acids. CDR3 region: CASSLRGQSPLHF. In DNA, the CDR3 is TGTGCCAGCAGCTTGAGGGGGCAGTCACCCCTCCACTTT.

A single count supports this clone. This chain connects TRBV6-5 to TRBJ2-7; a weak D match, TRBD1 (6 bases). This CDR3 is built from 14 residues. Germline CDR1 reads MNHEY; CDR2 reads SVGAGI. V was shortened by 7 bases and J by 2 bases, with 15 bases between the two germline ends. CDR3 nucleotide sequence: TGTGCCAGCATGACCCCAGGGGTACCCTACGAGCAGTACTTC. This codes for CASMTPGVPYEQYF.

The rearrangement links TRBV27 to TRBJ1-1, with 7 bases lining up with TRBD1. The CDR3 covers 13 residues. J was trimmed by 4 bases and V by 5 bases; bases with no gene match: 4. Germline CDR1 reads MNHEY; CDR2 reads SMNVEV (reference sequence). The CDR3 loop reads CASSHRGSTEAFF. In nucleotides, the CDR3 is TGTGCCAGCAGTCACAGGGGTAGCACTGAAGCTTTCTTT.

Concerning this clone itself: An end of the junction does not agree with germline; a read error may underlie this. The chain couples TRBV13 to TRBJ1-3, with 7 bases lining up with TRBD1. This CDR3 contains 12 residues. In germline, CDR1 is PRHDT, CDR2 FYEKMQ (reference sequence). The CDR3, as DNA: TGTGCCAGCAGCTTGGGGTTAACAGGGGCGACTTTT. It encodes CASSLGLTGATF.

CDR3 in amino acids: CASSLEANTEAFF. CDR3 nucleotide sequence: TGCGCCAGCAGTCTAGAAGCGAACACTGAAGCTTTCTTT. J is TRBJ1-1 and V is TRBV10-1; D remains ambiguous. Germline V gives CDR1 WNHNN, CDR2 SYGVQD (reference sequence). Trimming took off 5 bases at V and 1 base at J, with 8 bases between the two ends. CDR3 length: 13 amino acids.

The chain has TRBV30 and TRBJ1-1; the D gene is possibly TRBD1 (5 bases). V lost 2 bases, J lost 5 bases, and 12 bases lay in between. The germline V gene has CDR1 GTSNPN and CDR2 SVGIG (reference sequence). The CDR3 loop spans 13 amino acids. CDR3 protein: CAWSLRAGTEAFF. CDR3 bases: TGTGCCTGGAGTCTCAGGGCGGGTACTGAAGCTTTCTTT.

The genes are TRBV19 and TRBJ2-1; perhaps TRBD2 as D (5 bases). The V end lost 6 bases, the J end lost 5 bases, and 11 bases lay between the germline ends. Germline-derived CDR1 and CDR2 are LNHDA and SQIVND (reference sequence). This CDR3 is built from 13 residues. The CDR3 region has the DNA TGTGCCAGTAGCCCGACTAACAACAATGAGCAGTTCTTC. It is translated as CASSPTNNNEQFF.

This sequence joins TRBV6-6 and TRBJ1-1; tentative D call: TRBD1 (5 bases). The CDR3 covers 15 residues. Germline V CDR1 and CDR2: MNHNY, SVGAGI (reference sequence). The germline V and J ends were trimmed by 6 bases and 5 bases, with 19 bases remaining between them. The CDR3 is CASSPTSGGRTEAFF. The CDR3 region has the DNA TGTGCCAGCAGCCCTACCTCGGGGGGAAGGACTGAAGCTTTCTTT.

This clone was detected a few times. This sequence joins TRBV29-1 and TRBJ2-3; 7 bases are a match to TRBD2. The CDR3 spans 13 residues. V was pared by 7 bases and J by 3 bases, with 7 bases of the junction left unmatched. Germline V gene sequence: CDR1 SQVTM, CDR2 ANQGSEA. The CDR3 loop is CSASTGGTDTQYF. The CDR3 DNA reads TGCAGCGCTTCCACCGGGGGGACAGATACGCAGTATTTT.

The chain uses TRBV5-1 and TRBJ1-2; 8 bases align to TRBD1. The J segment lost 4 bases and the V segment lost 1 base, leaving 9 bases of the junction unmatched. The CDR3 totals 16 residues. Germline-derived CDR1 and CDR2 are SGHRS and YFSETQ. For the CDR3, the DNA is TGCGCCAGCAGCTTGAAGGAGGACAGGGATAGCTATGGCTACACCTTC. Encoded protein: CASSLKEDRDSYGYTF.

The rearrangement links TRBV6-1 to TRBJ2-7; 11 bases line up with TRBD2. The CDR3 runs to 20 residues. V lost 0 bases, J lost 2 bases, and 15 bases stayed unmatched. Germline V gives CDR1 MNHNS, CDR2 SASEGT. CDR3 residues: CASSEARASGRPYYPYEQYF. The DNA of the CDR3 is TGTGCCAGCAGTGAAGCGCGGGCTAGCGGGAGGCCCTACTACCCCTACGAGCAGTACTTC.

The chain has TRBV7-9 and TRBJ1-1; D might be TRBD1 (6 bases). Trimming cost V 7 bases and J 6 bases, with 12 bases left between them. This CDR3 is built from 12 residues. Germline V gene lookup returns CDR1 SEHNR and CDR2 FQNEAQ (reference sequence). This CDR3 reads CASTDNRAEAFF. CDR3 nucleotides: TGTGCCAGCACCGATAACAGGGCTGAAGCTTTCTTT.

The genes are TRBV5-4 and TRBJ1-1; 8 nucleotides align to TRBD1. The germline V gene encodes CDR1 SGHNT and CDR2 YYREEE (reference sequence). J gave up 5 bases and V 3 bases, and 9 bases lay outside the gene matches. The CDR3 contains 15 residues. CDR3 DNA: TGTGCCAGCAGCTCTGAGGACAGGGAGGGGACTGAAGCTTTCTTT. Encoded protein: CASSSEDREGTEAFF.